The 18 T cell receptor beta chains given below trace back to one sample, sequenced in a study of T cells in localized non-small cell lung cancer. The assay was immunoSEQ multiplex PCR, and TCRdb's table has in-frame clones only and misses some. Of around 92,000 clones detected, roughly 90% appear once; the ten largest clones hold 4.1%. The sample in question was PBMCs, obtained before any cancer treatment. The receptors were sampled from a woman aged 40 to 75 with stage II squamous cell lung carcinoma.

The count of this clone is one. The chain uses TRBV5-1 and TRBJ2-1, with D perhaps TRBD2 (6 bases). Trimming removed 7 bases from V and 7 bases from J, with 12 bases in between. The CDR3 runs 12 residues. Germline CDR1 reads SGHRS; CDR2 reads YFSETQ. CDR3 DNA: TGCGCCAGCGGGACTGCGGCAAATGAGCAGTTCTTC. Translated, it gives CASGTAANEQFF.

This chain uses TRBV7-2 with TRBJ2-7, with 8 bases matching TRBD2. The length of the CDR3 is 15 residues. Looked up from germline, CDR1 is SGHTA and CDR2 is FQGNSA. Trimming took 5 bases from V and 0 from J; bases not matched to a gene: 6. The CDR3 DNA is TGTGCCAGCAGCCCCGGGGGGGCAGCCTCCTACGAGCAGTACTTC. Encoded protein: CASSPGGAASYEQYF.

The chain joins TRBV19 to TRBJ2-7, with a weak D call TRBD1 (7 bases). Per the germline V gene, CDR1 is LNHDA and CDR2 is SQIVND (reference sequence). The CDR3 loop spans 16 amino acids. V was clipped by 7 bases and J by 4 bases, with 23 bases between them. CDR3 DNA: TGTGCCAGTACCCAGGGGGGCCGGCAGGGGATATACGAGCAGTACTTC. This sequence encodes CASTQGGRQGIYEQYF.

The V and J genes are TRBV15 and TRBJ1-2; D is unclear. The germline gives CDR1 LNHNV, CDR2 YYDKDF (reference sequence). V dropped 5 bases and J dropped 3 bases, with 19 bases sitting between them. The CDR3 loop spans 16 amino acids. The CDR3 sequence is CATSPPGVRGDYGYTF. CDR3 DNA sequence: TGTGCCACCAGCCCCCCCGGAGTCCGGGGTGACTATGGCTACACCTTC.

The chain couples TRBV28 to TRBJ1-1; D uncertain. Trimming cost V 7 bases and J 0 bases, with 12 bases left between them. The CDR3 totals 14 residues. Per germline, CDR1 MDHEN and CDR2 SYDVKM. The CDR3 protein is CASKAGNMNTEAFF. CDR3 coding DNA: TGTGCCAGCAAAGCTGGGAACATGAACACTGAAGCTTTCTTT.

This clone has a handful of counts. The V gene is TRBV6-1, the J gene TRBJ2-3; D is unresolved. The CDR3 consists of 15 residues. Germline V lookup: CDR1 MNHNS, CDR2 SASEGT. V lost 1 base and J 0 bases, leaving 8 bases between the germline ends. CDR3 nucleotides: TGTGCCAGCAGTGAAGGTCACAGTAGCACAGATACGCAGTATTTT. Amino acid sequence: CASSEGHSSTDTQYF.

The rearrangement links TRBV11-2 to TRBJ1-1; D gene unclear. Trimming took off 6 bases at V and 11 bases at J, with 10 bases between the two ends. This CDR3 is built from 10 residues. Germline V gives CDR1 SGHAT, CDR2 FQNNGV. CDR3 region: CASSPPPAFF. In DNA form, the CDR3 reads TGTGCCAGCAGTCCCCCCCCGGCTTTCTTT.

The chain couples TRBV5-1 to TRBJ2-5; a weak D match, TRBD2 (6 bases). The V and J ends lost 0 bases and 2 bases respectively, with 11 bases between them. Germline CDR1 is SGHRS and CDR2 is YFSETQ. The CDR3 has 15 residues. The CDR3 nucleotides are TGCGCCAGCAGCTTGGAAGGCGCGGGACAAGAGACCCAGTACTTC. Its translation is CASSLEGAGQETQYF.

This clone was found once. DNA for the CDR3: TGCGCCAGTGGACGCACGATAGTGGGGACGAACACCGGGGAGCTGTTTTTT. This encodes CASGRTIVGTNTGELFF. The chain links TRBV10-1 to TRBJ2-2; D uncertain. CDR3 length: 17 amino acids. Trimming removed 9 bases at V and 0 bases at J, with 20 bases between. From germline, CDR1 is WNHNN and CDR2 SYGVQD (reference sequence).

The J gene is TRBJ2-1, the V gene TRBV19; 8 bases map to TRBD2. Trimming removed 4 bases from V and 6 bases from J; junction bases left unmatched: 17. CDR1 is LNHDA, CDR2 SQIVND, per germline (reference sequence). This CDR3 contains 18 residues. The CDR3 protein is CASSTPWLAGRPSNEQFF. The CDR3 DNA reads TGTGCCAGTAGTACCCCATGGTTAGCGGGGAGGCCGTCCAATGAGCAGTTCTTC.

The CDR3 DNA reads TGTGCCAGCAGTTGGCACAATGAGCAGTTCTTC. It codes for CASSWHNEQFF. This sequence joins TRBV6-1 and TRBJ2-1; D is undetermined. This CDR3 has 11 residues. Germline-derived CDR1 and CDR2 are MNHNS and SASEGT. The V and J ends lost 5 bases and 5 bases respectively, with 4 bases between them.

The chain employs TRBV2 and TRBJ1-2, with D possibly matching TRBD1 (6 bases). Germline CDR1 SNHLY, CDR2 FYNNEI. This CDR3 comprises 13 residues. Trimming shortened V by 5 bases and J by 4 bases, and 11 bases separated the two germline ends. In nucleotides, the CDR3 is TGTGCCAGCAGTAGAGGGACATCCTATGGCTACACCTTC. This encodes CASSRGTSYGYTF.

The rearrangement links TRBV13 to TRBJ2-4, with a possible D match to TRBD2 (5 bases). V was clipped by 5 bases and J by 0 bases, with 11 bases between them. The CDR3 spans 15 residues. The germline V gene encodes CDR1 PRHDT and CDR2 FYEKMQ (reference sequence). Here the CDR3 DNA reads TGTGCCAGCAGCGCGGGCACGTCAGCCAAAAACATTCAGTACTTC. Protein sequence: CASSAGTSAKNIQYF.

For the CDR3, the DNA is TGCAGCGTCCGATTTGGAGCTGGAAACACCATATATTTT. It translates to CSVRFGAGNTIYF. V and J are TRBV29-1 and TRBJ1-3; D uncertain. Germline CDR1 is SQVTM and CDR2 is ANQGSEA. The CDR3 runs to 13 residues. Trimming stripped 6 bases from V and 2 bases from J, with 11 bases between.

The rearrangement joins TRBV7-6 to TRBJ2-5; 11 nucleotides line up with TRBD2. This CDR3 has 15 residues. Germline CDR1 reads SGHVS; CDR2 reads FNYEAQ. Trimming at V came to 6 bases and at J to 2 bases, leaving 5 bases not matched to a gene. CDR3: CASSRTSGSQETQYF. CDR3 bases: TGTGCCAGCAGTCGGACTAGCGGGTCACAAGAGACCCAGTACTTC. The whole variable domain, remainder taken from reference TRBV7-6 and TRBJ2-5, is GAGVSQSPRYKVTKRGQDVALRCDPISGHVSLYWYRQALGQGPEFLTYFNYEAQQDKSGLPNDRFSAERPEGSISTLTIQRTEQRDSAMYRCASSRTSGSQETQYFGPGTRLLVL.

This chain uses TRBV6-5 with TRBJ1-2; TRBD1 aligns across 8 bases. Trimming at V came to 6 bases and at J to 1 base, leaving 7 bases not matched to a gene. Germline CDR1 reads MNHEY; CDR2 reads SVGAGI. This CDR3 spans 15 amino acids. The DNA of the CDR3 is TGTGCCAGCAGCCCAGGACAGGGCCTTAACTATGGCTACACCTTC. This gives the protein CASSPGQGLNYGYTF.

The rearrangement uses TRBV5-4 and TRBJ2-3; either TRBD1 or TRBD2 may supply D (6 bases each). Trimming took 0 bases from V and 0 from J, leaving 8 bases between them. CDR1 and CDR2 (germline): SGHNT, YYREEE (reference sequence). The CDR3 spans 15 residues. CDR3: CASSLAGASTDTQYF. The DNA of the CDR3 is TGTGCCAGCAGCTTGGCGGGGGCTAGCACAGATACGCAGTATTTT.

The rearrangement uses TRBV9 and TRBJ1-4, with 8 positions matching TRBD1. This CDR3 has 15 residues. Germline V gene data show CDR1 as SGDLS and CDR2 as YYNGEE. V lost 4 bases to trimming and J lost 8 bases; unmatched junction nucleotides: 10. Here the CDR3 DNA reads TGTGCCAGCAGCCCGAGGACAGGGAAGGAGGAAAAACTGTTTTTT. As protein: CASSPRTGKEEKLFF.